This T cell receptor (beta chain) was obtained from a study of CD8+CD57+ T cells in acquired aplastic anemia. Study-wide context: Mean yield of DNA from sorted CD4+ and CD8+ cells was roughly 3.1 ug. General study findings and limits: Controls and patients did not differ significantly in CD8+ Simpson's diversity. Around 29 CD8+ CDR3 sequences were shared between patients and controls.

To note about this clonotype: Its matching antigen is unknown.

This CDR3 is 12 amino acids long. CDR1 SGHRS and CDR2 YFSETQ come from the germline V gene. V was clipped by 0 bases and J by 5 bases, with 5 bases between them. TCR beta VDJ combinations and CDR3 sequences were profiled from genomic DNA. TCRdb used MiXCR to reprocess the reads, holding one entry per CDR3 protein. This table holds roughly 250,000 distinct CDR3 sequences, less than 85% found once. Previously, flow cytometry had revealed CD8+CD57+ cell expansion in the patients chosen for sequencing. The receptor was isolated from a human donor with aplastic anemia. Sequenced material: sorted CD4+, CD8+, or CD8+CD57+ T cells (not recorded which) from PBMCs. The chain has TRBV5-1 and TRBJ1-2; no firm D call. The CDR3 DNA sequence: TGCGCCAGCAGCTTGGGAGAATATGGCTACACCTTC. Translated, it gives CASSLGEYGYTF.